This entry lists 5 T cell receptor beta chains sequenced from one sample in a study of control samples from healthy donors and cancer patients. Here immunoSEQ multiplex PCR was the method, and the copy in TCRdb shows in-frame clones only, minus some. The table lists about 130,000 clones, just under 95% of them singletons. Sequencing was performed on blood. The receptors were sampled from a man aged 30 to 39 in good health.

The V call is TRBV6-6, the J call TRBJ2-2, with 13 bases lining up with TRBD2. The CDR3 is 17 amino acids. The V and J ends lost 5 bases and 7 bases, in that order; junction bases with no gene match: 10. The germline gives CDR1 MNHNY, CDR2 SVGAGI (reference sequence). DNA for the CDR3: TGTGCCAGCAGTCCCACTAGCGGGGGGGCCCTTCACGGGGAGCTGTTTTTT. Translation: CASSPTSGGALHGELFF.

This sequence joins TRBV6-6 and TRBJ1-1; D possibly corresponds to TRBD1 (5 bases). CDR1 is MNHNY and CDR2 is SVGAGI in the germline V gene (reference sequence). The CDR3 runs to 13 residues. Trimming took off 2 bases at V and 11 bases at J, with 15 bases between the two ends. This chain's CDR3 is CASSYGRGSDAFF. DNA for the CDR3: TGTGCCAGCAGTTACGGGAGGGGATCGGACGCTTTCTTT.

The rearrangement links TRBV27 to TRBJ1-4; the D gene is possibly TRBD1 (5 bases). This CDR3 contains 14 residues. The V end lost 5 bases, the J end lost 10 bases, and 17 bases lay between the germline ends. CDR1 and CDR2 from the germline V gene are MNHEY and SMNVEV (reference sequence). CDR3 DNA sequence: TGTGCCAGCAGTAATGGGGCGGGATTGGGAAAACTGTTTTTT. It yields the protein CASSNGAGLGKLFF. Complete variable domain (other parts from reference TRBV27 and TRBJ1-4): EAQVTQNPRYLITVTGKKLTVTCSQNMNHEYMSWYRQDPGLGLRQIYYSMNVEVTDKGDVPEGYKVSRKEKRNFPLILESPSPNQTSLYFCASSNGAGLGKLFFGSGTQLSVL.

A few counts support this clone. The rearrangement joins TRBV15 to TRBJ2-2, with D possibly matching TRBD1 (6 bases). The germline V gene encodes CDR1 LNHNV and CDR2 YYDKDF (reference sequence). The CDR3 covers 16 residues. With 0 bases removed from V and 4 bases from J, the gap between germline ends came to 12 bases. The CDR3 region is CATSRDSGAGTGELFF. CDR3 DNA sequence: TGTGCCACCAGCAGAGATTCAGGGGCGGGCACCGGGGAGCTGTTTTTT. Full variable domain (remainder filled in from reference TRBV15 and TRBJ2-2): DAMVIQNPRYQVTQFGKPVTLSCSQTLNHNVMYWYQQKSSQAPKLLFHYYDKDFNNEADTPDNFQSRRPNTSFCFLDIRSPGLGDTAMYLCATSRDSGAGTGELFFGEGSRLTVL.

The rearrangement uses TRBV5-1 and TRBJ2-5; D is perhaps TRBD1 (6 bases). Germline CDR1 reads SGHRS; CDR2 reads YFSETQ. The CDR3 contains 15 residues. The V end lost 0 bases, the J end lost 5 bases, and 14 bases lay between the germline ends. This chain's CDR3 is CASSLVGAGVETQYF. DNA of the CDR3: TGCGCCAGCAGCTTGGTGGGGGCAGGGGTGGAGACCCAGTACTTC.